This TCR beta chain was sequenced during a study of CXCR3-negative and CXCR3-positive naive CD8 T cells. CDR3 size: 14 residues. Germline values: CDR1 LGHNA, CDR2 YSLEER. The study made its TRB cDNA libraries by 5' RACE, adding UMI labels. TCRdb derives one entry per CDR3 protein from the 5' RACE reads, leaving out DNA. Its table lists roughly 50,000 distinct CDR3 sequences. Findings of the study overall: Naive cells, whether CXCR3-negative or CXCR3-positive, had similar TRBV-TRBJ usage, while memory cells differed.

Concerning this clonotype itself: The antigen is unknown.

J is TRBJ2-1 and V is TRBV4-3; there is no DNA to check the TCRdb D call of TRBD2. This TCR came from a human donor in good health. Some clones in this sample may be carry-over from other donors' samples. Source material: memory CD8+ T cells from blood. CDR3 sequence: CASSLAIEGNEQFF.